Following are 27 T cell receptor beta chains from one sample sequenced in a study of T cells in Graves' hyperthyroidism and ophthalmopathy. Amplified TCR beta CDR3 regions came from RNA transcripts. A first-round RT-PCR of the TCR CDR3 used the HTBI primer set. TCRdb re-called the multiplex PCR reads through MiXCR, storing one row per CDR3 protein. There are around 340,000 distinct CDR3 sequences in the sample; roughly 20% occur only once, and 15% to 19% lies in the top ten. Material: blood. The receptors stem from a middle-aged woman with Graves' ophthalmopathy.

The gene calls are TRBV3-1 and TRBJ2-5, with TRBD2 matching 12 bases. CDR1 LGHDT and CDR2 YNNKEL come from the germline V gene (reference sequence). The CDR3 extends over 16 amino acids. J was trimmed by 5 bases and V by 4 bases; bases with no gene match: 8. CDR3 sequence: CASSLRTSGEAETQYF. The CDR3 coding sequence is TGTGCCAGCAGCCTGAGGACTAGCGGGGAGGCGGAGACCCAGTACTTC.

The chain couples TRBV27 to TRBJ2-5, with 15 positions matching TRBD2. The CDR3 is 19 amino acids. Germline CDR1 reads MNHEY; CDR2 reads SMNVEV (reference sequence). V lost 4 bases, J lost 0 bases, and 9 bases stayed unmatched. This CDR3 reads CASSYHGTSGGSYQETQYF. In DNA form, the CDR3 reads TGTGCCAGCAGTTATCACGGGACTAGCGGGGGGTCGTACCAAGAGACCCAGTACTTC.

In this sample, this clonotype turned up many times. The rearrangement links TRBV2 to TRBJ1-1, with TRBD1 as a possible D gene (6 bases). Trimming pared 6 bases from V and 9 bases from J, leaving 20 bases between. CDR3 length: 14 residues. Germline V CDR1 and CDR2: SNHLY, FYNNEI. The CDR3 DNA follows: TGTGCCAGCAGCCCAACCAGGGGTACGACTCAAGCTTTCTTT. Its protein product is CASSPTRGTTQAFF.

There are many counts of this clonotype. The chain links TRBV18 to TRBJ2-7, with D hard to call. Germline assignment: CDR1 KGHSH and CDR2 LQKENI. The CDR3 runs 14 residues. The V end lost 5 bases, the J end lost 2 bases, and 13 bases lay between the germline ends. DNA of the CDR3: TGTGCCAGCTCATTCGGTCACTCGGCCTACGAGCAGTACTTC. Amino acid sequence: CASSFGHSAYEQYF.

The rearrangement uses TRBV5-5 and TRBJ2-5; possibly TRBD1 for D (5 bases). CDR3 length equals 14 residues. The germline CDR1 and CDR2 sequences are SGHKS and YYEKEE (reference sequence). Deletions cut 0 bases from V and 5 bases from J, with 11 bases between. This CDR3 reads CASSLGQGIETQYF. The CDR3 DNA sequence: TGTGCCAGCAGCTTGGGGCAGGGCATTGAGACCCAGTACTTC. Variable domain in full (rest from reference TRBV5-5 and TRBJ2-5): DAGVTQSPTHLIKTRGQQVTLRCSPISGHKSVSWYQQVLGQGPQFIFQYYEKEERGRGNFPDRFSARQFPNYSSELNVNALLLGDSALYLCASSLGQGIETQYFGPGTRLLVL.

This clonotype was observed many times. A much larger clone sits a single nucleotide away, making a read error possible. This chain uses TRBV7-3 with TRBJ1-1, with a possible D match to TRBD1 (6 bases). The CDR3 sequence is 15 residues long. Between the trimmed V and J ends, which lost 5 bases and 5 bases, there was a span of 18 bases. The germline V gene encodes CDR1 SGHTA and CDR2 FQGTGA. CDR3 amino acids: CASSPMGGGRTEAFF. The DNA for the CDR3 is TGTGCCAGCAGCCCCATGGGTGGGGGGCGGACTGAAGCTTTCTTT.

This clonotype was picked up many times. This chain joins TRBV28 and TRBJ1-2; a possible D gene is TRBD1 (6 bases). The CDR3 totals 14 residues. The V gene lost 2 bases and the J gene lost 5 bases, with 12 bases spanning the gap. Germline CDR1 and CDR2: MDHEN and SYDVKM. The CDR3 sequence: CASSLRGAGYGYTF. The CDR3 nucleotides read TGTGCCAGCAGTTTACGGGGGGCAGGGTATGGCTACACCTTC.

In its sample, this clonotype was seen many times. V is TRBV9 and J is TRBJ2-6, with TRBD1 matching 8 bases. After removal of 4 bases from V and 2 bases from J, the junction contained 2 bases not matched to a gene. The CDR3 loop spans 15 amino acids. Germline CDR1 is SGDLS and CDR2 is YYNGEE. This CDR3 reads CASSQQGAGANVLTF. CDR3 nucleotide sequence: TGTGCCAGCAGCCAACAGGGGGCTGGGGCCAACGTCCTGACTTTC.

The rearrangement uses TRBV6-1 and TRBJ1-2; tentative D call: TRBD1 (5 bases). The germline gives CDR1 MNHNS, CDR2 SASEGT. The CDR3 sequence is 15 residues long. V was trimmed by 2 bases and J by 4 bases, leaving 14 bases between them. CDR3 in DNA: TGTGCCAGCAGTGAAAGAAGGGGCCTTGCCTATGGCTACACCTTC. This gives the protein CASSERRGLAYGYTF.

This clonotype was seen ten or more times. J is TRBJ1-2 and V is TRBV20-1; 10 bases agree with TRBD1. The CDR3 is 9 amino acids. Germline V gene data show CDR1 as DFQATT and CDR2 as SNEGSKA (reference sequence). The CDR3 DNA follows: TGCGGGACAGGGGAGGGCTACACCTTC. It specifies CGTGEGYTF.

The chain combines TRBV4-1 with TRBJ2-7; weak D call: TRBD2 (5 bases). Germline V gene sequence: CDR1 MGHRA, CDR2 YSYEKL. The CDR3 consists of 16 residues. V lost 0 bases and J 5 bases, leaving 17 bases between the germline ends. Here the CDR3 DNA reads TGCGCCAGCAGCCAAGATGGAGGTGGGTCATGGGACGAGCAGTACTTC. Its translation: CASSQDGGGSWDEQYF.

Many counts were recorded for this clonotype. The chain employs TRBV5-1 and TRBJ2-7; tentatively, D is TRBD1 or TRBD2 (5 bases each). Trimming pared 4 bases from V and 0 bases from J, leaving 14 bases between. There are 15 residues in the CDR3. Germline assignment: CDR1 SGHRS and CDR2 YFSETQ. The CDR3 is CASSPPSGTSYEQYF. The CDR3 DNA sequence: TGCGCCAGCAGCCCCCCCTCCGGGACCTCCTACGAGCAGTACTTC.

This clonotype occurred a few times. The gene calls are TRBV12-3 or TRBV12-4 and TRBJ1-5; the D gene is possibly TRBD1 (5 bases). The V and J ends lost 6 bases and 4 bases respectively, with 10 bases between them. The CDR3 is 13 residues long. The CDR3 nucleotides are TGTGCCAGCAGGCCTCAGGGAAATCAGCCCCAGCATTTT. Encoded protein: CASRPQGNQPQHF.

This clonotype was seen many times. Here the CDR3 reads CASSQGLAGNTGELFF. Here the CDR3 DNA reads TGCGCCAGCAGCCAAGGACTAGCGGGTAACACCGGGGAGCTGTTTTTT. The chain couples TRBV4-1 to TRBJ2-2; 10 nucleotides match TRBD2. This CDR3 has 16 amino acids. CDR1 is MGHRA and CDR2 is YSYEKL in the germline V gene. V shed 1 base, J shed 2 bases, and the junction held 1 base outside the gene matches.

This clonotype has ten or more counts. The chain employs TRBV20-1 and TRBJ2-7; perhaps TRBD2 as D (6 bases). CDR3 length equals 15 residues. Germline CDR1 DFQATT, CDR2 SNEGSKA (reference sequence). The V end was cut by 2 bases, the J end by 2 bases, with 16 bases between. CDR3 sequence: CSARRGGVLTYEQYF. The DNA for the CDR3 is TGCAGTGCTAGACGGGGCGGGGTCTTAACCTACGAGCAGTACTTC.

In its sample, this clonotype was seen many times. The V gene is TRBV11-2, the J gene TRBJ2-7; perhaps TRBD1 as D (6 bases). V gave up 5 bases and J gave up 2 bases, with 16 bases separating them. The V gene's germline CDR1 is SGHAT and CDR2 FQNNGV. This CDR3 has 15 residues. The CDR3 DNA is TGTGCCAGCAGCCACCTACAGGGAAAGGCCTACGAGCAGTACTTC. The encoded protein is CASSHLQGKAYEQYF.

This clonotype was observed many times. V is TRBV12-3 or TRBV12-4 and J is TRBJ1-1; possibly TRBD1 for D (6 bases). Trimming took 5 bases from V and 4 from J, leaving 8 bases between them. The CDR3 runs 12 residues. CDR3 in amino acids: CASSEQGTEAFF. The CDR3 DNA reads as TGTGCCAGCAGTGAACAGGGCACTGAAGCTTTCTTT.

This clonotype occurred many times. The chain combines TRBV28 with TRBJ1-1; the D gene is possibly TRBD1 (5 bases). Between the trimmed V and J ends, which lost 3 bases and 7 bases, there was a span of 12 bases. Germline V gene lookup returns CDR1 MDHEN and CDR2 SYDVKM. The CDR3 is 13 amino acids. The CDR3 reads CASSFPGTDEAFF. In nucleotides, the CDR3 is TGTGCCAGCAGTTTTCCGGGGACGGATGAAGCTTTCTTT.

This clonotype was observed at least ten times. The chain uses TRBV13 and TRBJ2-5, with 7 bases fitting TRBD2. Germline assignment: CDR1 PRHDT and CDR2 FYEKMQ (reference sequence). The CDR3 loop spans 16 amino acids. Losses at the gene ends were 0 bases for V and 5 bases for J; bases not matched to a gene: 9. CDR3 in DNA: TGTGCCAGCAGCTTAGGCTCGGCGGGAGCAAGGGAGACCCAGTACTTC. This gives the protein CASSLGSAGARETQYF.

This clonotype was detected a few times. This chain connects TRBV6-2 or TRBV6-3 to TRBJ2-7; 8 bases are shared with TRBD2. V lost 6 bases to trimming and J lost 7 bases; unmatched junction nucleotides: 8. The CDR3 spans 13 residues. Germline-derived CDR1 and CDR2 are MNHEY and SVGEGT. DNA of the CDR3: TGTGCCAGCAGCCGAGCGGGAGTGGGGGAGCAGTACTTC. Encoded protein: CASSRAGVGEQYF.

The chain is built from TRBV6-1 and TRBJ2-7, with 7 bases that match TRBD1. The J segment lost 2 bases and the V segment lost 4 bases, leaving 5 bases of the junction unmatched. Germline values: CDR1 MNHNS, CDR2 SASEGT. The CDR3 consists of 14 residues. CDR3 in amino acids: CASSVRDSPYEQYF. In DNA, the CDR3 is TGTGCCAGCAGTGTCCGGGACAGTCCCTACGAGCAGTACTTC.

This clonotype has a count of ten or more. The CDR3 loop is CATSDLELGTHTGELFF. As DNA, the CDR3 is TGTGCCACCAGTGATTTGGAACTTGGCACTCACACCGGGGAGCTGTTTTTT. The chain couples TRBV24-1 to TRBJ2-2; no definite D call. The CDR3 contains 17 residues. Looked up from germline, CDR1 is KGHDR and CDR2 is SFDVKD. Between the trimmed V and J ends, which lost 0 bases and 3 bases, there was a span of 13 bases.

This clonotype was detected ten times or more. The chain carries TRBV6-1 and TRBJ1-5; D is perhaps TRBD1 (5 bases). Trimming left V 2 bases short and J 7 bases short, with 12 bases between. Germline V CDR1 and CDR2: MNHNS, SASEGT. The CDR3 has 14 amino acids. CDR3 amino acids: CASSEWGTAQPQHF. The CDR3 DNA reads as TGTGCCAGCAGTGAATGGGGGACGGCGCAGCCCCAGCATTTT.

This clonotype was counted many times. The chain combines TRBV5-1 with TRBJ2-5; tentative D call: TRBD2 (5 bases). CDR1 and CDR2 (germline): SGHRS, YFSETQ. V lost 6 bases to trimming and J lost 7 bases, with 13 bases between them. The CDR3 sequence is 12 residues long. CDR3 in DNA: TGCGCCAGCAACGAGGACCGGGGGACCCAGTACTTC. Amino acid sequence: CASNEDRGTQYF.

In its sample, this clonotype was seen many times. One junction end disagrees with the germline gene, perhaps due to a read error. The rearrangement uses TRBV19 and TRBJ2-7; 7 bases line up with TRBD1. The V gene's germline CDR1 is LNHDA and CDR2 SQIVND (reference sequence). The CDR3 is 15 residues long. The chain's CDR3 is CAGSIGTDTSYEQYF. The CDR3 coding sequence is TGTGCCGGTAGTATAGGGACAGACACCTCCTACGAGCAGTACTTC.

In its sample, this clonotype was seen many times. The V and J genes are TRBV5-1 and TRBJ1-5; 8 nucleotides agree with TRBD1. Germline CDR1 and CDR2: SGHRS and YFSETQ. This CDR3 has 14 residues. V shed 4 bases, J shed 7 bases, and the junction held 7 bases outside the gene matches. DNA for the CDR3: TGCGCCAGCAGCCCGACAGGGGCCCAACAGCCCCAGCATTTT. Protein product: CASSPTGAQQPQHF.

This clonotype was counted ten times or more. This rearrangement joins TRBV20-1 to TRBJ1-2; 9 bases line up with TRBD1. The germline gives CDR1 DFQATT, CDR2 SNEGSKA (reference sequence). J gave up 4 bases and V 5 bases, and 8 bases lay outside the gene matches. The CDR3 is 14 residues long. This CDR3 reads CSAPSTGGIYGYTF. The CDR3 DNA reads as TGCAGTGCTCCCTCGACAGGGGGGATCTATGGCTACACCTTC.